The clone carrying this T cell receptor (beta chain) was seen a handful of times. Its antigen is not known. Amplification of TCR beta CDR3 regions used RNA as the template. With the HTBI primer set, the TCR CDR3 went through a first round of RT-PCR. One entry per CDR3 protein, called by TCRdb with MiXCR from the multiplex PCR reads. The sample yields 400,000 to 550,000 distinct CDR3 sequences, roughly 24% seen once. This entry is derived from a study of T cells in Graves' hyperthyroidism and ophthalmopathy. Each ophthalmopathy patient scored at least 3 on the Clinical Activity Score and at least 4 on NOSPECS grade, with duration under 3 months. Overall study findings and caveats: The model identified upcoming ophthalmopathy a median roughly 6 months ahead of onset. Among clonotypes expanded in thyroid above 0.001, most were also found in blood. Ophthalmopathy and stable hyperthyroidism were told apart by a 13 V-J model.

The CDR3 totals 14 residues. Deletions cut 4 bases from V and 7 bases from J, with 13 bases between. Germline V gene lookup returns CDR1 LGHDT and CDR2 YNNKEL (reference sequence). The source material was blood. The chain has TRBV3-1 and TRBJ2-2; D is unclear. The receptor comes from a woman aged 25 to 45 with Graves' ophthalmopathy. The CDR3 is CASSPKVFGGELFF. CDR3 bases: TGTGCCAGCAGCCCGAAGGTCTTTGGCGGGGAGCTGTTTTTT.